The 6 T cell receptor delta chains reported below all come from one sample, sequenced in a study of γδ T cells in repeated Plasmodium falciparum infection (dated by TCRdb to the early 2020s). The library was generated by multiplex PCR. The sequencer was an Illumina MiSeq. The public reads were reprocessed by TCRdb using CATT, and rows of matching DNA were later combined. This sample lists over 90,000 delta-chain clones; roughly 0.98% were detected once. Together, the top ten hold 9.6% of the sample. For bulk TCR repertoire analysis, Vgamma9/Vdelta2+ and Vdelta2-negative gammadelta T cell populations were flow-sorted out of peripheral blood mononuclear cells. The sample comprised gamma-delta T cells from blood. Receptors were obtained from a pool of human donors (malaria-infected and uninfected, not separated).

This chain connects TRDV1 to TRDJ1; 9 nucleotides align to TRDD3. The J gene was missing in TCRdb and was found by matching the end of the DNA to germline. Germline V gene data show CDR1 as TSWWSYY and CDR2 as QGS. The CDR3 is 24 residues long. CDR3 nucleotides: TGTTCTGCTGGGGAACGACCTACCTCGCTAACTAGGGGATACGCTGCCGGGTACACCGATAAACTCATCTTT. Its translation is CSAGERPTSLTRGYAAGYTDKLIF.

This clone was detected ten times or more. V is TRDV1 and J is TRDJ1; TRDD3 matches at 11 bases. Germline values: CDR1 TSWWSYY, CDR2 QGS. V gave up 5 bases and J gave up 7 bases; unmatched junction bases: 27. The CDR3 contains 21 residues. For the CDR3, the DNA is TGTGCTCTTGGGAACCGTTACGTTGGGGCTGAACTGGGGGATATGTGGGGTAAACTCATCTTT. Its translation is CALGNRYVGAELGDMWGKLIF.

This clone was seen only a few times. The protein in TCRdb stems from a much larger clone and differs at residue 13 from this DNA's translation, likely a read error; here the protein is translated from the DNA. The chain has TRDV1 and TRDJ1; 11 bases align to TRDD3. Here the J gene was assigned by germline matching of the DNA, as TCRdb has none. From germline, CDR1 is TSWWSYY and CDR2 QGS. V gave up 3 bases and J gave up 4 bases; unmatched junction bases: 13. This CDR3 region has 18 residues. CDR3 sequence (DNA): TGTGCTCTTGGGGACCACGAACTGGGGGATAGTGGAAGCGATAAACTCATCTTT. It translates to CALGDHELGDSGSDKLIF.

About this clone itself: The translation of this DNA and the TCRdb protein of a much larger clone differ at residue 11, probably owing to a read error; the protein shown here is translated from the DNA. The chain recombines TRDV2 with TRDJ3, with D maybe TRDD3 (5 bases). In the absence of a J gene in TCRdb, the DNA was matched to germline to assign it here. The CDR3 has 18 amino acids. CDR1 and CDR2 from the germline V gene are GEAIGNYY and EKD. The CDR3 DNA reads as TGTGCCTGTGACACCGAAGGGGACCACTCCCGGGACACCCGACAGATGTTTTTC. Encoded protein: CACDTEGDHSRDTRQMFF.

Comment on this clone: This probably arose from a read error, given a far larger clone one base away. Other DNA sequences in the same sample also yield this CDR3. The chain has TRDV1 and TRDJ1; 12 nucleotides align to TRDD3. No J gene is reported in TCRdb; it was inferred here by comparing the DNA with germline. CDR3 length: 19 amino acids. Germline values: CDR1 TSWWSYY, CDR2 QGS. V shed 3 bases, J shed 0 bases, and the junction held 11 bases outside the gene matches. The CDR3 region is CALGDRDWGIPRNTDKLIF. The CDR3 nucleotides are TGTGCTCTTGGGGATCGCGACTGGGGGATACCCAGAAACACCGATAAACTCATCTTT.

This clone was detected only a few times. This DNA's translation and the protein TCRdb lists, from a much larger clone, do not match at residue 15, likely due to a read error; the protein shown is translated from the DNA. This sequence joins TRDV1 and TRDJ3; TRDD3 might be the D (8 bases). No J segment appears in TCRdb, so it was assigned here by matching the sequence to germline. Trimming took 3 bases from V and 0 from J, leaving 33 bases between them. Germline-derived CDR1 and CDR2 are TSWWSYY and QGS. This CDR3 is built from 25 residues. The CDR3 here is CALGDPIFLQGDNRVDSWDTRQMFF. CDR3 coding DNA: TGTGCTCTTGGGGATCCAATTTTCCTACAGGGGGATAACCGTGTGGACTCCTGGGACACCCGACAGATGTTTTTC.